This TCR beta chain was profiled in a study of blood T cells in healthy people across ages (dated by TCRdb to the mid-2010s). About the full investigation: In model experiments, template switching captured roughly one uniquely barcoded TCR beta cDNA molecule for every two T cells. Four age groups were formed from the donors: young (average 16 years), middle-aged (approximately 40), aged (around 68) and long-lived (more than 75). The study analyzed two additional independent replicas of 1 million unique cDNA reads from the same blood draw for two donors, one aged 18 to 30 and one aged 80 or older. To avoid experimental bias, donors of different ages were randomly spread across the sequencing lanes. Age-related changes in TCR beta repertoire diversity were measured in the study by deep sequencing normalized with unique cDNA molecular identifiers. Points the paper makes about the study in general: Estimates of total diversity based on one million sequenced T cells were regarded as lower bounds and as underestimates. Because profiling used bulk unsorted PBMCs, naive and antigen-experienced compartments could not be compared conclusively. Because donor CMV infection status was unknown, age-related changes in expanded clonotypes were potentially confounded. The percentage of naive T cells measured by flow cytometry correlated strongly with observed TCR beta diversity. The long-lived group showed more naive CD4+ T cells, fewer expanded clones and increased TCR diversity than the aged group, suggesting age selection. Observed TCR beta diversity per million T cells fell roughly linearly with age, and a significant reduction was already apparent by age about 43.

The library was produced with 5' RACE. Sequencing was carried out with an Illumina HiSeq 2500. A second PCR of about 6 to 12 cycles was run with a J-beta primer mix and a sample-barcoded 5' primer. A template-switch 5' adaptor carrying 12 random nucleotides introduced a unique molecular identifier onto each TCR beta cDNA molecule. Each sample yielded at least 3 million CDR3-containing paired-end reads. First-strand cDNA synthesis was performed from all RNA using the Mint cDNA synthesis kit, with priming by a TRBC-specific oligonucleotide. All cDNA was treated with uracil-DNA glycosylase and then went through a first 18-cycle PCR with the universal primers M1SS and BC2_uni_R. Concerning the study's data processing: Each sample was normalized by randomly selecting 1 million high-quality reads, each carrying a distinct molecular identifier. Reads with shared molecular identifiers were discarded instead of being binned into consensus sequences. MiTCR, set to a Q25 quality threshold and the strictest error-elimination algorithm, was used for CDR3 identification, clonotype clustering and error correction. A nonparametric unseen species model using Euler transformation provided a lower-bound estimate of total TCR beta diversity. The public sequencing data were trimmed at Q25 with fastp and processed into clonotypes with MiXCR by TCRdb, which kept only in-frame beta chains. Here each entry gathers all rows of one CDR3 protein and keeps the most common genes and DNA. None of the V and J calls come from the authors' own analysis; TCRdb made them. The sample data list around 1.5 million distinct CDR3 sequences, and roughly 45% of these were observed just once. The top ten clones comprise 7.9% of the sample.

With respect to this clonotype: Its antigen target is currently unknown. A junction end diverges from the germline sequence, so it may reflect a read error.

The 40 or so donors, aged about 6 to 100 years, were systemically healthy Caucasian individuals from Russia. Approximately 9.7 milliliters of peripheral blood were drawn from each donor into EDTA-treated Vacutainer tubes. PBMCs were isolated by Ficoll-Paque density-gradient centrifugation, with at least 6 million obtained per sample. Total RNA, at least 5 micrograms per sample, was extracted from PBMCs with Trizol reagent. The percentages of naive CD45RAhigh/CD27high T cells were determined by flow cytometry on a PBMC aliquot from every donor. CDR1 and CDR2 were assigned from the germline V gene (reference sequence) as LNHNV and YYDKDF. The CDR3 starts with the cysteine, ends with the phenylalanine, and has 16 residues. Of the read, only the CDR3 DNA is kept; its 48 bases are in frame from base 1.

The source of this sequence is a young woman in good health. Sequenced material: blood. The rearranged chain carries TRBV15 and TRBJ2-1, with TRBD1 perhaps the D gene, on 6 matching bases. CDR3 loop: CAASRDVESGANEQFF. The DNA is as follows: TGTGCCGCCAGCAGAGATGTTGAGTCAGGGGCGAATGAGCAGTTCTTC.